A single sample gave rise to the 27 T cell receptor beta chains below, sequenced in a study of blood T cells in healthy people across ages (dated by TCRdb to between 2015 and 2016). The method behind the library was 5' RACE. Sequencer: Illumina HiSeq 2500. The second PCR ran for roughly 7 to 12 cycles and used a J-beta primer mix along with a sample-barcoded 5' primer. The raw public reads went through TCRdb reprocessing: fastp at Q25, MiXCR clone calling, in-frame beta chains kept. Entries that share a CDR3 protein sequence are merged under the most common genes and DNA. For this sample there are around 700,000 distinct CDR3 sequences; 25% appear just once. The ten biggest clones cover 9.4% of the sample. These data were also filed under a second study, of T cells of mothers and their children.

The sequencing sample was made of blood. Receptor source: a boy between 10 and 17 years old in good health.

This sequence joins TRBV29-1 and TRBJ1-4; D gene ambiguous. This CDR3 spans 12 amino acids. V lost 4 bases and J lost 5, with 8 bases in between. Germline CDR1 and CDR2: SQVTM and ANQGSEA. The CDR3 bases are TGCAGCGTTGGAGCCAGGAATGAAAAACTGTTTTTT. Amino acids: CSVGARNEKLFF.

This clonotype was found once. The J gene is TRBJ2-7, the V gene TRBV20-1, with TRBD2 matching over 12 bases. The ends lost 0 bases at V and 5 bases at J; junction bases unmatched: 8. Germline values: CDR1 DFQATT, CDR2 SNEGSKA (reference sequence). CDR3 length: 16 residues. CDR3 in amino acids: CSARDWRRTSGNEQYF. CDR3 bases: TGCAGTGCTAGAGATTGGAGGAGGACTAGCGGGAACGAGCAGTACTTC.

This clonotype was detected only a few times. The CDR3 loop is CASSQDPGRAFRNEQFF. The CDR3 DNA follows: TGTGCCAGCAGCCAAGATCCGGGACGGGCATTTAGGAATGAGCAGTTCTTC. The chain uses TRBV14 and TRBJ2-5, with D possibly being TRBD1 or TRBD2 (5 bases each). The J call is uncertain, as TRBJ2-1 better fits the DNA end. The V gene's germline CDR1 is SGHDN and CDR2 FVKESK. This CDR3 has 17 residues.

The V call is TRBV21-1, the J call TRBJ2-5; the table's D gene call, TRBD2, was not cross checked with the DNA. TRBV21-1 is designated a pseudogene. The CDR3 has 16 residues. The CDR3 coding sequence is TGTGCCAGCAGCCCCGATAGCGGAAAGTACCAAGAGACCCAGTACTTC. Amino acids: CASSPDSGKYQETQYF.

The V and J genes are TRBV6-5 and TRBJ2-5; D unclear. The CDR3 consists of 15 residues. V was pared by 4 bases and J by 2 bases, with 14 bases between. The germline V gene has CDR1 MNHEY and CDR2 SVGAGI. CDR3 residues: CASSSPRAEQETQYF. CDR3 in DNA: TGTGCCAGCAGTTCCCCTCGGGCTGAACAAGAGACCCAGTACTTC.

This clonotype came up a few times. Here the CDR3 DNA reads TGCAGTGCTAGCCGGGACAGGACCGTTTCCGCTGACTACGAGCAGTACTTC. Its protein product is CSASRDRTVSADYEQYF. The chain links TRBV20-1 to TRBJ2-5; 8 nucleotides line up with TRBD1. The better agreement between TRBJ2-7 and the DNA end casts doubt on the J call. Germline values: CDR1 DFQATT, CDR2 SNEGSKA (reference sequence). There are 17 residues in the CDR3.

The chain joins TRBV7-8 to TRBJ2-1, with a weak D call TRBD2 (5 bases). Germline V lookup: CDR1 SGHVS, CDR2 FQNEAQ. Trimming removed 0 bases from V and 7 bases from J, with 13 bases in between. The CDR3 length is 15 residues. CDR3 in DNA: TGTGCCAGCAGCTTAGCAGCGGTAACCCAAAATGAGCAGTTCTTC. It codes for CASSLAAVTQNEQFF.

In its sample, this clonotype was seen many times. CDR3 in DNA: TGTGCCAGCAGCCGGACAGGGGGCTACGAGCAGTACTTC. Translated: CASSRTGGYEQYF. The chain uses TRBV3-1 and TRBJ2-7; 10 positions match TRBD1. V was clipped by 4 bases and J by 3 bases; unmatched bases: 0. CDR3 size: 13 residues. Germline V gene lookup returns CDR1 LGHDT and CDR2 YNNKEL (reference sequence).

The rearrangement links TRBV11-2 to TRBJ2-5, with D unclear. Germline lookup yields CDR1 SGHAT and CDR2 FQNNGV. V lost 4 bases to trimming and J lost 5 bases, with 8 bases between them. This CDR3 contains 12 residues. The CDR3 reads CASSSEWETQYF. DNA of the CDR3: TGTGCCAGCAGCTCTGAATGGGAGACCCAGTACTTC.

This chain connects TRBV7-9 to TRBJ2-7; D could derive from TRBD1 or TRBD2 (5 bases each). CDR1 SEHNR and CDR2 FQNEAQ come from the germline V gene (reference sequence). V shed 8 bases and J shed 2 bases, with 13 bases lying between them. The CDR3 sequence is 13 residues long. CDR3 sequence reads: CASGPTGPYEQYF. DNA for the CDR3: TGTGCCAGCGGCCCGACGGGACCCTACGAGCAGTACTTC.

This chain joins TRBV14 and TRBJ2-5; D not resolved. The J call may not be correct, given that the DNA end is closer to TRBJ2-7. CDR3 size: 15 residues. The V gene's germline CDR1 is SGHDN and CDR2 FVKESK. The CDR3 nucleotides are TGTGCCAGCAGCCAATCCCGGGTCACCTTATACGAGCAGTACTTC. Residues: CASSQSRVTLYEQYF.

This clonotype was picked up a small number of times. The V gene is TRBV3-1, the J gene TRBJ2-7, with TRBD2 matching 9 bases. This CDR3 is built from 15 residues. The ends lost 1 base at V and 5 bases at J; junction bases unmatched: 6. Germline CDR1 and CDR2: LGHDT and YNNKEL (reference sequence). This CDR3 reads CASSQVAGGPHEQYF. DNA for the CDR3: TGTGCCAGCAGCCAAGTCGCGGGAGGGCCCCACGAGCAGTACTTC.

The V call is TRBV5-6, the J call TRBJ2-5; D is unclear. The last part of the DNA fits TRBJ2-7 better; the J call may be wrong. The length of the CDR3 is 14 residues. CDR1 is SGHDT, CDR2 YYEEEE, per germline. CDR3 amino acids: CASSLRVSTYEQYF. CDR3 coding DNA: TGTGCCAGCAGCTTGAGGGTCTCCACCTACGAGCAGTACTTC.

This clonotype has just a few counts. This chain links TRBV6-4 with TRBJ2-7, with 12 bases aligning to TRBD2. The germline V gene has CDR1 MRHNA and CDR2 SNTAGT. Losses at the gene ends were 4 bases for V and 2 bases for J; bases not matched to a gene: 9. This CDR3 is built from 17 residues. Written as DNA, the CDR3 is TGTGCCAGCAGTGTACCCGGGCGACTAGCGGGAGCCTACGAGCAGTACTTC. It is translated as CASSVPGRLAGAYEQYF.

The gene calls are TRBV21-1 and TRBJ2-4; TRBD1 is the table's D call and was not checked against the DNA. TRBV21-1 is a listed pseudogene. The CDR3 covers 15 residues. The CDR3 coding sequence is TGTGCCAGCAGCAAAGGACAGGCCATCAAAAACATTCAGTACTTC. It codes for CASSKGQAIKNIQYF.

This clonotype was found a few times. This sequence joins TRBV29-1 and TRBJ2-2; D perhaps matches TRBD1 (6 bases). The germline gives CDR1 SQVTM, CDR2 ANQGSEA. The V gene lost 4 bases and the J gene lost 6 bases, with 9 bases spanning the gap. CDR3 length: 12 residues. Written as DNA, the CDR3 is TGCAGCGTTGGATACAGGGCCGGGGAGCTGTTTTTT. This codes for CSVGYRAGELFF.

This clonotype was found a few times. J is TRBJ1-1 and V is TRBV7-9; D call uncertain. Germline values: CDR1 SEHNR, CDR2 FQNEAQ (reference sequence). V shed 1 base and J shed 7 bases, with 13 bases lying between them. CDR3 length: 14 residues. The CDR3 region is CASSLEPVVIEAFF. CDR3 in DNA: TGTGCCAGCAGCTTAGAGCCGGTGGTGATTGAAGCTTTCTTT.

The chain employs TRBV12-3 or TRBV12-4 and TRBJ2-7; 10 bases line up with TRBD2. This CDR3 comprises 16 residues. V lost 5 bases and J lost 0; bases outside the gene matches: 7. The CDR3 bases are TGTGCCAGCAGTCTCTACGGGACTAGCGTCTCCTACGAGCAGTACTTC. Protein sequence: CASSLYGTSVSYEQYF.

As for this clonotype: One junction end disagrees with the germline gene, perhaps due to a read error. This chain links TRBV25-1 with TRBJ1-4, with D unresolved. CDR1 is MGHDK, CDR2 SYGVNS, per germline. The CDR3 sequence is 13 residues long. This CDR3 reads CASSEATNEELFF. In DNA form, the CDR3 reads TGTGCCAGCAGTGAAGCCACTAATGAAGAACTGTTTTTT.

This clonotype was detected only a few times. J is TRBJ2-1 and V is TRBV7-2; 10 bases are shared with TRBD2. This CDR3 has 16 residues. Per the germline V gene, CDR1 is SGHTA and CDR2 is FQGNSA. The trim removed 2 bases at V and 3 bases at J, leaving 4 bases unmatched. CDR3 region: CASSLLAGVNYNEQFF. The CDR3 DNA is TGTGCCAGCAGCTTACTAGCGGGGGTGAACTACAATGAGCAGTTCTTC.

V gene TRBV7-9 combines with J gene TRBJ1-6, with D perhaps TRBD1 (5 bases). The CDR3 covers 14 residues. With 1 base removed from V and 7 bases from J, the gap between germline ends came to 8 bases. The germline V gene has CDR1 SEHNR and CDR2 FQNEAQ (reference sequence). The CDR3 nucleotides read TGTGCCAGCAGCTTAGTTGGGGGGAATTCACCCCTCCACTTT. Translated: CASSLVGGNSPLHF.

DNA of the CDR3: TGCAGTGCTAGAGTTGGACGGACTCTTGGCTACACCTTC. It codes for CSARVGRTLGYTF. The J gene is TRBJ1-2, the V gene TRBV20-1; D unresolved. This CDR3 region has 13 residues. Trimming took off 1 base at V and 7 bases at J, with 13 bases between the two ends. In germline, CDR1 is DFQATT, CDR2 SNEGSKA (reference sequence).

The genes are TRBV11-2 and TRBJ2-7; TRBD2 is a possible D gene (5 bases). The CDR3 totals 17 residues. The V end was cut by 2 bases, the J end by 2 bases, with 19 bases between. Germline V gene lookup returns CDR1 SGHAT and CDR2 FQNNGV. CDR3 protein: CASSLTVVSDNPYEQYF. The CDR3 region has the DNA TGTGCCAGCAGCTTAACTGTTGTTAGCGACAACCCCTACGAGCAGTACTTC.

This chain uses TRBV2 with TRBJ2-1; the match to TRBD1 covers 11 bases. The CDR3 sequence is 17 residues long. The ends lost 5 bases at V and 2 bases at J; junction bases unmatched: 8. Germline values: CDR1 SNHLY, CDR2 FYNNEI. DNA of the CDR3: TGTGCCAGCAGTATCCGGGACAGGGGGGGTCCCTACAATGAGCAGTTCTTC. Its protein product is CASSIRDRGGPYNEQFF.

This clonotype was seen a handful of times. The gene calls are TRBV11-2 and TRBJ1-1; D gene ambiguous. V lost 5 bases and J 10 bases, leaving 11 bases between the germline ends. The CDR3 is 11 residues long. Germline CDR1 SGHAT, CDR2 FQNNGV. The CDR3 sequence: CASSPREGAFF. DNA for the CDR3: TGTGCCAGCAGCCCGCGGGAAGGAGCTTTCTTT.

The V call is TRBV20-1, the J call TRBJ2-1; 7 nucleotides agree with TRBD2. The V and J ends lost 0 bases and 4 bases, in that order; junction bases with no gene match: 3. CDR3 length equals 14 residues. The germline V gene has CDR1 DFQATT and CDR2 SNEGSKA (reference sequence). CDR3 coding DNA: TGCAGTGCTAGAGATGAACTAGCGTACAATGAGCAGTTCTTC. The encoded protein is CSARDELAYNEQFF.

This clonotype has only a few counts. The V call is TRBV29-1, the J call TRBJ2-1, with D unclear. The tail of the sequence fits TRBJ2-7 better, so the J call may be wrong. There are 13 residues in the CDR3. CDR1 and CDR2 from the germline V gene are SQVTM and ANQGSEA. CDR3 loop: CSVESESSYEQYF. The CDR3 coding sequence is TGCAGCGTTGAATCAGAGAGCTCCTACGAGCAGTACTTC.